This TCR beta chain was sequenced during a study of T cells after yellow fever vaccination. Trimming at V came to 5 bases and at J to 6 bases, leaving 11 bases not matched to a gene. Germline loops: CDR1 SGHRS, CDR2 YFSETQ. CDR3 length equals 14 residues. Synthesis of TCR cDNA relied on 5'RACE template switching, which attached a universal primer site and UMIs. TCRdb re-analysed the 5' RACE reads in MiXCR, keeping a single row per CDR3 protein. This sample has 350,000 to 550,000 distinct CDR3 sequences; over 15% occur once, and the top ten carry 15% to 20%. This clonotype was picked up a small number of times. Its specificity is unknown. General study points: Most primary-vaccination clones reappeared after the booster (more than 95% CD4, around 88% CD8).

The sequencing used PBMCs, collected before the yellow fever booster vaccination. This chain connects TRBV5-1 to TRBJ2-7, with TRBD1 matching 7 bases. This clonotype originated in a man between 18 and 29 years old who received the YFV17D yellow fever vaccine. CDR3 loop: CASSRTGPNPEQYF. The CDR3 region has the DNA TGCGCCAGCAGTCGGACAGGTCCTAACCCCGAGCAGTACTTC.